The rows below give T cell receptor beta chains drawn from one sample of a study of blood T cell repertoires in COVID-19. Some clones are missing from TCRdb's copy, which holds only in-frame ones; the method was immunoSEQ multiplex PCR. The sample shows around 190,000 clones, 81% of them seen only once. The material sequenced was peripheral blood. The receptors originated from a woman in her thirties or forties with COVID-19, enrolled during active disease. Each CDR3 is given with its conserved first and last residue. A D gene is named only where the DNA matches it firmly. Size is omitted from some rows. Given values are once, few, many or a class for expanded clones.

>TRBV7-9|-|-|TRBJ1-5
CASSPTGTSNQPQHF
TGTGCCAGCAGCCCGACAGGCACGAGCAATCAGCCCCAGCATTTT
>TRBV5-1|TRBD2|-|TRBJ2-1
CASTYGLAGMNEQFF
TGCGCCAGCACCTATGGACTAGCGGGAATGAATGAGCAGTTCTTC
>TRBV29-1|-|few|TRBJ1-3
CSAGTTSSGNTIYF
TGCAGCGCTGGGACAACGAGCTCTGGAAACACCATATATTTT
>TRBV5-8|TRBD2|-|TRBJ2-1
CASSSYSGSAYNEQFF
TGTGCCAGCAGCTCGTATAGCGGGAGCGCCTACAATGAGCAGTTCTTC
>TRBV7-9|TRBD2|-|TRBJ2-7
CASSLAGLAGDYEQYF
TGTGCCAGCAGCTTAGCGGGACTAGCGGGAGATTACGAGCAGTACTTC
>TRBV7-2|TRBD1|-|TRBJ1-2
CASSPSSSQGASTF
TGTGCCAGCAGCCCGTCCTCATCACAGGGGGCCAGCACCTTC
>TRBV27|TRBD1|-|TRBJ2-5
CASRTGAQETQYF
TGTGCCAGTCGGACAGGAGCCCAAGAGACCCAGTACTTC
>TRBV27|-|once|TRBJ1-5
CASSDGGGQPQHF
TGTGCCAGCAGTGATGGGGGGGGGCAGCCCCAGCATTTT
>TRBV29-1|-|once|TRBJ2-2
CSVRKTGSGELFF
TGCAGCGTTCGAAAGACAGGTTCCGGGGAGCTGTTTTTT
>TRBV3-1/TRBV3-2|TRBD2|-|TRBJ2-3
CASRGQTAGGPGDTQYF
TGTGCCAGCAGGGGCCAGACAGCGGGGGGGCCGGGAGATACGCAGTATTTT
>TRBV6-1|-|-|TRBJ1-1
CASSDGGNTEAFF
TGTGCCAGCAGTGACGGTGGGAACACTGAAGCTTTCTTT
>TRBV19|-|-|TRBJ1-1
CASSAAGRTEAFF
TGTGCCAGTAGTGCGGCGGGGAGGACTGAAGCTTTCTTT
>TRBV27|-|-|TRBJ2-5
CASSPLRTQVRLQETQYF
TGTGCCAGCAGTCCGCTACGCACACAGGTCAGATTGCAAGAGACCCAGTACTTC
>TRBV2|TRBD1|-|TRBJ1-5
CASTRGRGLNQPQHF
TGTGCCAGCACTAGGGGCAGGGGGCTCAATCAGCCCCAGCATTTT
>TRBV6-5|-|-|TRBJ1-2
CASSYPGNSYGYTF
TGTGCCAGCAGTTATCCAGGAAACTCTTATGGCTACACCTTC
>TRBV15|-|-|TRBJ1-2
CATSRISTSPTDYGYTF
TGTGCCACCAGCAGAATATCAACCTCCCCTACGGACTATGGCTACACCTTC
>TRBV27|TRBD2|-|TRBJ2-7
CASSWKGATSGLYYEQYF
TGTGCCAGCAGTTGGAAGGGGGCGACTAGCGGGTTGTACTACGAGCAGTACTTC
>TRBV5-3|TRBD1|-|TRBJ1-1
CARSLQGAYTEAFF
TGTGCCAGAAGCTTGCAGGGGGCCTACACTGAAGCTTTCTTT
>TRBV2|TRBD1|few|TRBJ2-5
CASRTGLGTQYF
TGTGCCAGCAGGACAGGGCTCGGGACCCAGTACTTC
>TRBV7-9|-|-|TRBJ1-2
CASSLATQGAYGYTF
TGTGCCAGCAGCTTAGCGACCCAGGGTGCCTATGGCTACACCTTC
>TRBV5-4|TRBD1|-|TRBJ2-1
CASSLGQGAHNEQFF
TGTGCCAGCAGCTTGGGGCAGGGGGCTCACAATGAGCAGTTCTTC
>TRBV7-2|TRBD1|-|TRBJ1-2
CASSGTGFGYTF
TGTGCCAGCAGCGGGACAGGGTTTGGCTACACCTTC
>TRBV6-5|-|-|TRBJ1-2
CASSYYGGYGYTF
TGTGCCAGCAGTTACTACGGGGGGTATGGCTACACCTTC
>TRBV12-3/TRBV12-4|-|-|TRBJ1-1
CASSFRQEAFF
TGTGCCAGCAGTTTCAGGCAGGAAGCTTTCTTT
>TRBV7-3|-|many|TRBJ2-2
CASSSKPGVQNTGELFF
TGTGCCAGCAGCTCCAAGCCGGGAGTACAGAACACCGGGGAGCTGTTTTTT
>TRBV6-4|-|-|TRBJ2-4
CASRSGLQNIQYF
TGTGCCAGCAGGAGCGGGCTCCAAAACATTCAGTACTTC
>TRBV6-6|-|few|TRBJ2-5
CASSWGGQEETQYF
TGTGCCAGCAGTTGGGGGGGACAGGAGGAGACCCAGTACTTC
>TRBV7-9|-|-|TRBJ2-1
CASSLELQPSSYNEQFF
TGTGCCAGCAGCTTAGAGTTACAACCAAGCTCCTACAATGAGCAGTTCTTC
>TRBV5-4|TRBD1|-|TRBJ1-6
CASSPTGGFNSPLHF
TGTGCCAGCAGCCCGACAGGGGGCTTTAATTCACCCCTCCACTTT
>TRBV7-3|-|-|TRBJ2-5
CASSAEETQYF
TGTGCCAGCAGCGCGGAAGAGACCCAGTACTTC
>TRBV15|-|-|TRBJ2-5
CATSRDSNGQETQYF
TGTGCCACCAGCAGAGATAGTAACGGCCAAGAGACCCAGTACTTC
>TRBV3-1/TRBV3-2|TRBD2|few|TRBJ2-1
CASSQDLAGPPYNEQFF
TGTGCCAGCAGCCAAGATTTAGCGGGACCACCCTACAATGAGCAGTTCTTC
>TRBV20-1|-|once|TRBJ2-3
CSASTASTQYF
TGCAGTGCTAGTACTGCGAGCACGCAGTATTTT
>TRBV2|TRBD1|-|TRBJ2-7
CASSEARGTGGF
TGTGCCAGCAGTGAAGCGCGCGGGACAGGGGGTTTC
>TRBV4-1|TRBD1|-|TRBJ1-4
CASSQGPQGAFEKLFF
TGCGCCAGCAGCCAAGGACCGCAGGGGGCATTTGAAAAACTGTTTTTT
>TRBV3-1/TRBV3-2|-|-|TRBJ2-5
CASSQGRGGMTGSLETQYF
TGTGCCAGCAGCCAAGGCCGTGGGGGGATGACAGGGTCTTTAGAGACCCAGTACTTC
>TRBV2|-|-|TRBJ2-2
CASRSGTRTGELFF
TGTGCCAGCAGGTCCGGGACTCGTACCGGGGAGCTGTTTTTT
>TRBV29-1|-|-|TRBJ2-5
CSVLAIGETQYF
TGCAGCGTTCTAGCTATAGGAGAGACCCAGTACTTC
>TRBV3-1/TRBV3-2|-|-|TRBJ1-5
CASSQGRSGQPQHF
TGTGCCAGCAGCCAAGGGAGGTCGGGTCAGCCCCAGCATTTT
>TRBV9|TRBD1|-|TRBJ1-1
CASSVDDRGLAEAFF
TGTGCCAGCAGCGTAGATGACAGGGGGCTCGCTGAAGCTTTCTTT
>TRBV29-1|-|-|TRBJ2-7
CSVQTGAYEQYF
TGCAGCGTACAGACGGGGGCCTACGAGCAGTACTTC
>TRBV7-8|-|-|TRBJ1-6
CASSKLVGGFYNSPLHF
TGTGCCAGCAGCAAACTAGTTGGGGGGTTCTATAATTCACCCCTCCACTTT
>TRBV7-9|-|-|TRBJ2-7
CASSFGGTGGYEQYF
TGTGCCAGCAGCTTCGGCGGGACGGGCGGTTACGAGCAGTACTTC
>TRBV24-1|-|-|TRBJ2-2
CATSDLSSGELFF
TGTGCCACCAGTGATTTGTCATCCGGGGAGCTGTTTTTT
>TRBV3-1/TRBV3-2|-|-|TRBJ1-2
CASSQVQSYGYTF
TGTGCCAGCAGCCAAGTACAGAGTTATGGCTACACCTTC
>TRBV2|TRBD2|-|TRBJ2-3
CASTRTSGDTDTQYF
TGTGCCAGCACCCGCACTAGCGGGGACACAGATACGCAGTATTTT
>TRBV19|-|-|TRBJ1-6
CASSWSLDENSPLHF
TGTGCCAGTAGTTGGTCCCTAGACGAGAACTCACCCCTCCACTTT
>TRBV9|TRBD1|-|TRBJ1-5
CASGRQGNQPQHF
TGTGCCAGCGGAAGACAGGGGAATCAGCCCCAGCATTTT
>TRBV12-5|-|-|TRBJ2-5
CASGRDIEETQYF
TGTGCTAGTGGCCGTGACATCGAAGAGACCCAGTACTTC
>TRBV7-9|TRBD1|-|TRBJ2-5
CASSWTGRAETQYF
TGTGCCAGCAGCTGGACAGGCCGCGCGGAGACCCAGTACTTC
>TRBV10-2|-|-|TRBJ2-7
CASRMTPSSYEQYF
TGCGCCAGCAGAATGACACCTTCATCCTACGAGCAGTACTTC
>TRBV28|-|-|TRBJ1-2
CASSFNRVGYTF
TGTGCCAGCAGTTTCAACAGGGTTGGCTACACCTTC
>TRBV3-1/TRBV3-2|-|few|TRBJ2-3
CASSYDSITDTQYF
TGTGCCAGCAGTTATGACAGCATCACAGATACGCAGTATTTT
>TRBV9|TRBD2|many|TRBJ2-3
CASSVGGGRADTQYF
TGTGCCAGCAGCGTAGGTGGCGGGAGGGCCGATACGCAGTATTTT
>TRBV7-9|-|-|TRBJ1-4
CASSSGGSATNEKLFF
TGTGCCAGCAGCTCCGGGGGATCAGCAACTAATGAAAAACTGTTTTTT